What follows describes a single T cell receptor beta chain. The antigen is undetermined. A clone one base away is much larger, so this may be a read error. The identical CDR3 is also encoded by other nucleotide sequences in the sample. The data belong to a study of metastatic and nonmetastatic thyroid tumors. Across the whole study: For malignant and benign thyroid patients, tumor or nodule tissue and blood were the sources whose repertoires were compared.

Study results and limitations: The reported finding was significantly higher TCR beta diversity in malignant thyroid tumors relative to benign nodules, in blood and tumor.

In the original processing: Building a distant-metastasis classifier for papillary thyroid cancer drew on CDR3 differences across clinicopathological groups. TCRdb reanalyzed the PCR reads with MiXCR. V and J calls and clone size were set by TCRdb, not the authors. The sample consists of tens of thousands of clones, about 15% of them appearing once. All patients were untreated before thyroid surgery. The CDR3 runs to 14 residues. Germline-derived CDR1 and CDR2 are SGHKS and YYEKEE (reference sequence). Trimming took 0 bases from V and 5 from J, leaving 11 bases between them. Sequenced: blood. The chain links TRBV5-5 to TRBJ2-5; no firm D call. The receptor comes from a female donor with papillary thyroid cancer or a benign thyroid nodule (not recorded which). Some clones in this sample may be carry-over from other donors' samples. CDR3 loop: CASSLGLLLETQYF. The DNA for the CDR3 is TGTGCCAGCAGCTTGGGCCTGTTGCTGGAGACCCAGTACTTC.